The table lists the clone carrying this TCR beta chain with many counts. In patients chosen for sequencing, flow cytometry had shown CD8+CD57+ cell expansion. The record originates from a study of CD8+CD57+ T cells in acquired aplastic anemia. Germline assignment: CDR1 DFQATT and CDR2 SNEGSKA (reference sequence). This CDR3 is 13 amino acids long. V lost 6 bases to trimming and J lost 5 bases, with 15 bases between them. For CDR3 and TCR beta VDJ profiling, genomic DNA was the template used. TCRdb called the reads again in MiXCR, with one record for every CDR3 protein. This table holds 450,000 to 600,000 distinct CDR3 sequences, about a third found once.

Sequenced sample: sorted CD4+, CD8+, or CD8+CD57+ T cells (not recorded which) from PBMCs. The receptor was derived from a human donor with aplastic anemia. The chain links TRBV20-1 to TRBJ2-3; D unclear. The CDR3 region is CSAPRVGEDTQYF. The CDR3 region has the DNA TGCAGTGCACCCCGGGTTGGGGAAGATACGCAGTATTTT.